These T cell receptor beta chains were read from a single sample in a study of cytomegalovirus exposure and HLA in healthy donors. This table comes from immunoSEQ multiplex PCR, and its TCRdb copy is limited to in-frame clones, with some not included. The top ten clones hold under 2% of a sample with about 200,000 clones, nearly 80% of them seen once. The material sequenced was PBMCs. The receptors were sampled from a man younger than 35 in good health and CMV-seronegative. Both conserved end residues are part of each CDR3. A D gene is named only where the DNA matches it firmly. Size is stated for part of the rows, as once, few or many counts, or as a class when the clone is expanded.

TGTGCCAGCAGCCCGGGGGTAAATAGGGAAAAACTGTTTTTT	CASSPGVNREKLFF	once	NA	TRBV7-2	14	TRBJ1-4
TGTGCCAGCTCACCACTAGGGACAGGGGGGGGTCTCTACGAGCAGTACTTC	CASSPLGTGGGLYEQYF	NA	TRBD1	TRBV18	17	TRBJ2-7
TGTGCCAGCAGCGCCCGACCGGGACAGGGTCATTCACCCCTCCACTTT	CASSARPGQGHSPLHF	NA	TRBD1	TRBV9	16	TRBJ1-6
TGTGCCACAAAACCCCAGGGATGGGTGGATGAGCAGTTCTTC	CATKPQGWVDEQFF	NA	NA	TRBV6-5	14	TRBJ2-1
TGTGCCAGCACAGGGACTAGAAATTCACCCCTCCACTTT	CASTGTRNSPLHF	NA	NA	TRBV6-5	13	TRBJ1-6
TGTGCCAGCAGTGAATTAAGGACTTCTGAAGCTTTCTTT	CASSELRTSEAFF	few	NA	TRBV6-1	13	TRBJ1-1
TGTGCCAGCAGTGAATGGAGGGGCGGACTAACTGAAGCTTTCTTT	CASSEWRGGLTEAFF	NA	NA	TRBV25-1	15	TRBJ1-1
TGTGCCAGCAGCTTATCGGTAGCGGGGGTACAATCCTCCTACAATGAGCAGTTCTTC	CASSLSVAGVQSSYNEQFF	NA	TRBD2	TRBV7-9	19	TRBJ2-1
TGTGCCAGCAGCGCGACAGGTCTTGGGGGCTACACCTTC	CASSATGLGGYTF	few	NA	TRBV14	13	TRBJ1-2
TGTGCCAGCAGCCCGGGGGGAAACTACGAGCAGTACTTC	CASSPGGNYEQYF	NA	TRBD2	TRBV6-6	13	TRBJ2-7
TGCGCCAGCAGCTTGGGTGACAGGGGGGCCCAAGAGACCCAGTACTTC	CASSLGDRGAQETQYF	NA	TRBD1	TRBV5-1	16	TRBJ2-5
TGCGCCAGCAGCCAAGAGTTGAGGGGGATTCAGCCCCAGCATTTT	CASSQELRGIQPQHF	once	NA	TRBV4-3	15	TRBJ1-5
TGTGCCAGCAGTAAACAGGAGAACACCGGGGAGCTGTTTTTT	CASSKQENTGELFF	NA	NA	TRBV6-5	14	TRBJ2-2
TGTGCCAGCTCTGAGAGCATGAACACTGAAGCTTTCTTT	CASSESMNTEAFF	many	NA	TRBV18	13	TRBJ1-1
TGTGCCAGAAGTGCCACAGGGAGGGTAAGGGAGACCCAGTACTTC	CARSATGRVRETQYF	NA	NA	TRBV27	15	TRBJ2-5
TGTGCCATCAGTGACCCAAGGACGGGAGATTACGAGCAGTACTTC	CAISDPRTGDYEQYF	NA	NA	TRBV10-3	15	TRBJ2-7
TGTGCCAGCAGCTTGGCCGGTCTAGCGGGAGGGCTCGGCGACGAGCAGTACTTC	CASSLAGLAGGLGDEQYF	NA	TRBD2	TRBV5-4	18	TRBJ2-7
TGCGCCAGCAGCCAAGATGCTAGTCCGAACACCGGGGAGCTGTTTTTT	CASSQDASPNTGELFF	NA	NA	TRBV4-3	16	TRBJ2-2
TGCGCCAGCAGCTTGGAAGCAGGGCGAGATGGCTACACCTTC	CASSLEAGRDGYTF	NA	NA	TRBV5-1	14	TRBJ1-2
TGTGCCAGCAGCCAAGATACCTGGACAGGGGCCTATGGCTACACCTTC	CASSQDTWTGAYGYTF	NA	TRBD1	TRBV14	16	TRBJ1-2
TGCAGCGTTGGGGAGGGTAATCAGCCCCAGCATTTT	CSVGEGNQPQHF	NA	NA	TRBV29-1	12	TRBJ1-5
TGTGCCAGCAGCCTGTACCTGTTAGGGACAGGGGGCGGGGAGACCCAGTACTTC	CASSLYLLGTGGGETQYF	few	TRBD1	TRBV11-3	18	TRBJ2-5
TGTGCCAGCAGTCTCGGACAGGGATTTAGGACACCCCTCCACTTT	CASSLGQGFRTPLHF	NA	TRBD1	TRBV14	15	TRBJ1-6
TGTGCCAGCAGTTTAGGGGACAGATCGCACAACACTGAAGCTTTCTTT	CASSLGDRSHNTEAFF	NA	TRBD1	TRBV28	16	TRBJ1-1
TGTGCCACCAGCAGAGATCCCCGAGAGACCCAGTACTTC	CATSRDPRETQYF	NA	NA	TRBV15	13	TRBJ2-5
TGTGCCAGCAGCTTAGCGGCGCGGGGGCAGGGCTATGGCTACACCTTC	CASSLAARGQGYGYTF	NA	NA	TRBV7-2	16	TRBJ1-2
TGTGCCAGTAGTATATCCCTAGCGGGAGAGACCCAGTACTTC	CASSISLAGETQYF	NA	TRBD2	TRBV19	14	TRBJ2-5
TGTGCCAGCAGCCGCATGGACAGGCGATCCTACGAGCAGTACTTC	CASSRMDRRSYEQYF	NA	TRBD1	TRBV28	15	TRBJ2-7
TGTGCTAGCAGCACAGGGACTAGCGGGGGATACAATGAGCAGTTCTTC	CASSTGTSGGYNEQFF	NA	TRBD2	TRBV7-7	16	TRBJ2-1
TGTGCCAGCTCATCGGGACTAGAAGCAGATACGCAGTATTTT	CASSSGLEADTQYF	NA	TRBD2	TRBV18	14	TRBJ2-3
TGTGCCAGCAGCTTAATGTTTGGGACAGGGGTTGGGACCACTGAAGCTTTCTTT	CASSLMFGTGVGTTEAFF	NA	TRBD1	TRBV7-8	18	TRBJ1-1
TGTGCCAGCAGTTCAAGACAGATGAACACCGGGGAGCTGTTTTTT	CASSSRQMNTGELFF	NA	NA	TRBV27	15	TRBJ2-2
TGTGCCAGCAGCCCTGCGGGCGCAGATACGCAGTATTTT	CASSPAGADTQYF	few	NA	TRBV11-3	13	TRBJ2-3
TGCAGCGGCGACGCGGGGGGGACTGAAGCTTTCTTT	CSGDAGGTEAFF	NA	NA	TRBV29-1	12	TRBJ1-1
TGTGCCAGCAGCTCGGGAAGTGGAATGGGGAGAGAGACCCAGTACTTC	CASSSGSGMGRETQYF	NA	NA	TRBV5-4	16	TRBJ2-5